A single sample gave rise to the 9 T cell receptor beta chains below, sequenced in a study of vaccination effects on CD4 cells after COVID-19. Some clones are missing from TCRdb's copy, which holds only in-frame ones; the method was immunoSEQ multiplex PCR. Among about 24,000 clones listed, roughly 80% were seen once. These receptors have no known antigen. Viral peptide pool expansion of antigen-specific CD4+ T cells preceded sequencing in the ViraFEST assay. Cultured cells yielded isolated CD4+ T cells after 10 days. Either the BNT162b2 or mRNA-1273 vaccine was given to participants in two doses. This specimen was CD4+ T cells from PBMCs cultured with HCoV-NL63 spike peptides, taken after COVID-19 vaccination. Receptors originate from a human donor who received a COVID-19 vaccine.

The chain links TRBV5-1 to TRBJ2-1, with TRBD1 matching 12 bases. Germline V gene sequence: CDR1 SGHRS, CDR2 YFSETQ. J gave up 7 bases and V 3 bases, and 8 bases lay outside the gene matches. The CDR3 is 16 residues long. This CDR3 is CASSSPGQGAGNEQFF. As DNA, the CDR3 is TGCGCCAGCAGCTCTCCGGGACAGGGGGCGGGAAATGAGCAGTTCTTC.

V gene TRBV30 combines with J gene TRBJ1-2, with D maybe TRBD1 (6 bases). From germline, CDR1 is GTSNPN and CDR2 SVGIG (reference sequence). CDR3 length: 13 amino acids. V was cut by 2 bases and J by 4 bases, with 11 bases left in between. CDR3 sequence: CAWSRDTTYGYTF. Here the CDR3 DNA reads TGTGCCTGGAGTCGGGACACCACCTATGGCTACACCTTC.

The chain links TRBV4-3 to TRBJ1-2, with D perhaps TRBD1 (6 bases). This CDR3 has 14 amino acids. Germline V gives CDR1 LGHNA, CDR2 YSLEER. V lost 1 base and J 4 bases, leaving 10 bases between the germline ends. The CDR3 reads CASSQGGHPYGYTF. The CDR3 bases are TGCGCCAGCAGCCAAGGGGGGCACCCCTATGGCTACACCTTC.

This rearrangement joins TRBV10-3 to TRBJ1-6; TRBD1 might be the D (6 bases). The germline V gene has CDR1 ENHRY and CDR2 SYGVKD. Trimming left V 7 bases short and J 4 bases short, with 11 bases between. This CDR3 has 14 amino acids. In DNA, the CDR3 is TGTGCCATCAAAACGGACAGTTATAATTCACCCCTCCACTTT. This gives the protein CAIKTDSYNSPLHF.

The rearrangement joins TRBV12-3 or TRBV12-4 to TRBJ2-7; D is unclear. CDR3 length: 13 amino acids. V lost 6 bases, J lost 4 bases, and 13 bases lay in between. The CDR3 sequence: CASRSSTEYEQYF. The CDR3 DNA is TGTGCCAGCAGAAGCTCAACTGAATACGAGCAGTACTTC.

This rearrangement joins TRBV19 to TRBJ1-1; 11 positions agree with TRBD1. J gave up 3 bases and V 7 bases, and 10 bases lay outside the gene matches. Per the germline V gene, CDR1 is LNHDA and CDR2 is SQIVND (reference sequence). The CDR3 is 16 amino acids. This chain's CDR3 is CASKISGGQGDTEAFF. Written as DNA, the CDR3 is TGTGCCAGTAAGATTTCTGGGGGACAGGGGGACACTGAAGCTTTCTTT.

The rearrangement links TRBV4-3 to TRBJ2-3; D is uncertain. This CDR3 region has 15 residues. Germline V gene data show CDR1 as LGHNA and CDR2 as YSLEER. Trimming took 0 bases from V and 2 from J, leaving 9 bases between them. The CDR3 sequence: CASSQEGGYTDTQYF. Written as DNA, the CDR3 is TGCGCCAGCAGCCAAGAAGGCGGATACACAGATACGCAGTATTTT.

The CDR3 region has the DNA TGTGCCAGCAGACCCGGACTAGCGGGGGAATATACGCAGTATTTT. Translating it yields CASRPGLAGEYTQYF. The V gene is TRBV2, the J gene TRBJ2-3; 13 nucleotides align to TRBD2. With V trimmed by 6 bases and J by 7 bases, 7 bases remained unmatched. The CDR3 sequence is 15 residues long. Looked up from germline, CDR1 is SNHLY and CDR2 is FYNNEI.

The chain joins TRBV7-9 to TRBJ2-1; 9 nucleotides line up with TRBD2. Germline-derived CDR1 and CDR2 are SEHNR and FQNEAQ (reference sequence). The J segment lost 7 bases and the V segment lost 5 bases, leaving 12 bases of the junction unmatched. This CDR3 region has 16 residues. CDR3 nucleotides: TGTGCCAGCAGCCAAGTCCCCGCGGGAGGGCCGAATGAGCAGTTCTTC. Amino acids: CASSQVPAGGPNEQFF.